This T cell receptor beta chain was identified in a study of cytomegalovirus exposure and HLA in healthy donors. The PCR was carried out with 60 Vbeta primers and 13 Jbeta primers. The data were produced by immunoSEQ multiplex PCR, yet TCRdb's version contains in-frame clones alone and is incomplete. Of 90,000 to 140,000 clones listed, roughly 15% were seen once; the top ten hold over 0.8%. Overall study findings and caveats: Some public TCRs appeared in many individuals, while most sequences were rare. Using a false discovery rate of 0.05, a later analysis showed that around 16,000 TCR beta sequences were associated with HLA alleles.

About this clone: Its antigen remains unknown.

The source of this sequence is a female donor in good health and CMV-seronegative. Specimen: PBMCs.

The CDR3 protein is CASSPTEGISYNEQFF. The CDR3 nucleotides are TGTGCCAGCAGCCCAACAGAGGGAATCTCCTACAATGAGCAGTTCTTC. V usage is TRBV5-6 and J usage is TRBJ2-1, with D tentatively TRBD2 (5 bases). CDR3 length: 16 amino acids. The germline CDR1 and CDR2 sequences are SGHDT and YYEEEE. V was pared by 4 bases and J by 0 bases, with 14 bases between. Full variable domain (rest looked up from reference TRBV5-6 and TRBJ2-1): DAGVTQSPTHLIKTRGQQVTLRCSPKSGHDTVSWYQQALGQGPQFIFQYYEEEERQRGNFPDRFSGHQFPNYSSELNVNALLLGDSALYLCASSPTEGISYNEQFFGPGTRLTVL.